The T cell receptor (beta chain) under discussion was sequenced for a study of T cells expressing NK-cell markers. Whole-study context: CD3+CD56+NKG2C+, CD3+CD56+NKG2C- and CD3+CD56-NKG2C+ T cells, once sorted, supplied the TCR beta repertoires. Just one sequenced donor of eight was HCMV-seronegative, while seven were seropositive.

CDR3 length equals 13 residues. TCR beta cDNA was made by 5'RACE template switching with UMIs. TCRdb re-called the 5' RACE reads, yielding one record per CDR3 amino acid sequence without DNA. Its table records about 550,000 distinct CDR3 sequences. Notes on the study in general: A few of the donors also had these clonotypes leading their CD3+CD56-NKG2C+ fraction.

As for this clonotype: Antigen: not known.

Sequenced: blood T cells: a sorted CD56 or NKG2C T cell subset, CD4+ or CD8+ T cells, or bulk PBMC T cells (not recorded which). The chain couples TRBV12-3 or TRBV12-4 to TRBJ2-2. This TCR derives from a man younger than 35 in good health. The CDR3 is CASRDQYTGELFF.